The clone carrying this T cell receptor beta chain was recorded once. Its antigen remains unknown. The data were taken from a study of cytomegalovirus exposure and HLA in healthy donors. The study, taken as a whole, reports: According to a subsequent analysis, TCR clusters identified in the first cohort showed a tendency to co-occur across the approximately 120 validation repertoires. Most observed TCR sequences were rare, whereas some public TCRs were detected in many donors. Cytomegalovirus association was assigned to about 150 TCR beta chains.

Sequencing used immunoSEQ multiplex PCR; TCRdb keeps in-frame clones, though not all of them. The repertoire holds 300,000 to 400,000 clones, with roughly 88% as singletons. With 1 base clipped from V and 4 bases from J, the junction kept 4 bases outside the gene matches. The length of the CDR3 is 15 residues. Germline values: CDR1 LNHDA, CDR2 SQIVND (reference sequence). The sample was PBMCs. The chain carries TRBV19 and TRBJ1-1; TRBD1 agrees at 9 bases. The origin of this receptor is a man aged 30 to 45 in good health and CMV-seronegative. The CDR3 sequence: CASSIGDRVGTEAFF. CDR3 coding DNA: TGTGCCAGTAGTATAGGGGACAGGGTCGGCACTGAAGCTTTCTTT.